These 17 T cell receptor beta chains share one sample of origin, sequenced in a study of T cell responses to AZD1222 COVID-19 vaccine. TCRdb keeps only in-frame clones here, not all; method: immunoSEQ multiplex PCR. The table records approximately 93,000 clones, approximately 90% of them present only once. The starting material was peripheral blood, obtained 28 days after the second AZD1222 dose. The receptor source for this set is an adult who received the AZD1222 COVID-19 vaccine.

This clone was observed a single time. The rearrangement uses TRBV5-6 and TRBJ1-6, with D hard to call. The CDR3 is made up of 14 amino acids. Germline-derived CDR1 and CDR2 are SGHDT and YYEEEE. Trimming pared 1 base from V and 5 bases from J, leaving 7 bases between. CDR3 bases: TGTGCCAGCAGCTTGTCCCCCGATAATTCACCCCTCCACTTT. Protein: CASSLSPDNSPLHF.

This sequence joins TRBV27 and TRBJ1-2; 9 nucleotides line up with TRBD1. V lost 5 bases, J lost 6 bases, and 10 bases stayed unmatched. The CDR3 contains 15 residues. The V gene's germline CDR1 is MNHEY and CDR2 SMNVEV (reference sequence). The CDR3 spells CASSTTAGTGNGYTF. The CDR3 bases are TGTGCCAGCAGTACAACCGCCGGGACAGGGAATGGCTACACCTTC.

The chain carries TRBV19 and TRBJ1-4; D ambiguous. The V end lost 3 bases, the J end lost 0 bases, and 17 bases lay between the germline ends. Germline assignment: CDR1 LNHDA and CDR2 SQIVND (reference sequence). The CDR3 length is 18 residues. Here the CDR3 reads CASSMLSKGPATNEKLFF. The CDR3 DNA follows: TGTGCCAGTAGTATGCTGTCTAAGGGTCCAGCAACTAATGAAAAACTGTTTTTT. Combining the CDR3 with reference TRBV19 and TRBJ1-4 gives the whole variable domain DGGITQSPKYLFRKEGQNVTLSCEQNLNHDAMYWYRQDPGQGLRLIYYSQIVNDFQKGDIAEGYSVSREKKESFPLTVTSAQKNPTAFYLCASSMLSKGPATNEKLFFGSGTQLSVL.

For the CDR3, the DNA is TGCGCCAGCAGCAACGGGCGGGGGGTGAGCACTGAAGCTTTCTTT. This sequence encodes CASSNGRGVSTEAFF. The gene calls are TRBV5-1 and TRBJ1-1; TRBD1 might be the D (5 bases). V lost 4 bases, J lost 4 bases, and 17 bases lay in between. The length of the CDR3 is 15 residues. The V gene's germline CDR1 is SGHRS and CDR2 YFSETQ.

The J gene is TRBJ1-5, the V gene TRBV7-9; D uncertain. The CDR3 length is 12 residues. V was clipped by 8 bases and J by 7 bases, with 12 bases between them. Germline CDR1 and CDR2: SEHNR and FQNEAQ (reference sequence). CDR3 region: CASAKDGQPQHF. The CDR3, as DNA: TGTGCCAGCGCTAAGGACGGACAGCCCCAGCATTTT.

This rearrangement joins TRBV5-1 to TRBJ2-2; the D gene is possibly TRBD1 (5 bases). The germline gives CDR1 SGHRS, CDR2 YFSETQ. Trimming took 0 bases from V and 4 from J, leaving 13 bases between them. The CDR3 sequence is 16 residues long. The CDR3 spells CASSLVGSDSTGELFF. The DNA of the CDR3 is TGCGCCAGCAGCTTGGTAGGGTCCGACAGCACCGGGGAGCTGTTTTTT. Variable domain in full (rest from reference TRBV5-1 and TRBJ2-2): KAGVTQTPRYLIKTRGQQVTLSCSPISGHRSVSWYQQTPGQGLQFLFEYFSETQRNKGNFPGRFSGRQFSNSRSEMNVSTLELGDSALYLCASSLVGSDSTGELFFGEGSRLTVL.

The rearrangement joins TRBV5-4 to TRBJ1-1, with 9 nucleotides matching TRBD1. V was pared by 1 base and J by 7 bases, with 2 bases of the junction left unmatched. Germline V lookup: CDR1 SGHNT, CDR2 YYREEE (reference sequence). CDR3 length equals 13 residues. CDR3 DNA: TGTGCCAGCAGCTTGTACAGGGGGCTTGAAGCTTTCTTT. Translating it yields CASSLYRGLEAFF.

The chain is built from TRBV7-6 and TRBJ2-3; 9 nucleotides match TRBD2. The ends lost 5 bases at V and 0 bases at J; junction bases unmatched: 9. Looked up from germline, CDR1 is SGHVS and CDR2 is FNYEAQ. The CDR3 is 17 residues long. The CDR3 is CASSPPAGGISTDTQYF. CDR3 sequence (DNA): TGTGCCAGCAGCCCTCCCGCGGGGGGGATTAGCACAGATACGCAGTATTTT.

The chain is built from TRBV19 and TRBJ1-3, with D uncertain. The V and J ends lost 6 bases and 7 bases respectively, with 13 bases between them. The CDR3 length is 13 residues. Per the germline V gene, CDR1 is LNHDA and CDR2 is SQIVND (reference sequence). CDR3 coding DNA: TGTGCCAGTAGACCGGGGTCGGGGAACACCATATATTTT. Translation: CASRPGSGNTIYF. Full variable domain (missing parts from reference TRBV19 and TRBJ1-3): DGGITQSPKYLFRKEGQNVTLSCEQNLNHDAMYWYRQDPGQGLRLIYYSQIVNDFQKGDIAEGYSVSREKKESFPLTVTSAQKNPTAFYLCASRPGSGNTIYFGEGSWLTVV.

This clone was seen only once. This rearrangement joins TRBV11-2 to TRBJ2-1, with 10 bases identical to TRBD2. The CDR3 runs 20 residues. After removal of 0 bases from V and 0 bases from J, the junction contained 11 bases not matched to a gene. CDR1 is SGHAT and CDR2 is FQNNGV in the germline V gene. The CDR3 here is CASSLDSGGRYSSSYNEQFF. The DNA of the CDR3 is TGTGCCAGCAGCTTAGATAGCGGGGGGCGATATTCTAGCTCCTACAATGAGCAGTTCTTC.

V gene TRBV4-3 combines with J gene TRBJ1-1; tentatively, D is TRBD1 (5 bases). Looked up from germline, CDR1 is LGHNA and CDR2 is YSLEER. Trimming stripped 4 bases from V and 6 bases from J, with 15 bases between. The CDR3 contains 14 residues. CDR3 sequence: CASSPFVGGSEAFF. CDR3 nucleotide sequence: TGCGCCAGCAGCCCCTTCGTGGGGGGTTCTGAAGCTTTCTTT.

This clone was observed a few times. This chain links TRBV25-1 with TRBJ1-2; D remains unclear. This CDR3 is built from 11 residues. Trimming removed 4 bases at V and 7 bases at J, with 7 bases between. From germline, CDR1 is MGHDK and CDR2 SYGVNS. The CDR3, as DNA: TGTGCCAGCAGTGTCCTATCTGGCTACACCTTC. Protein sequence: CASSVLSGYTF.

The genes are TRBV7-2 and TRBJ1-2; D ambiguous. Deletions cut 0 bases from V and 3 bases from J, with 11 bases between. CDR1 is SGHTA, CDR2 FQGNSA, per germline. CDR3 length equals 15 residues. CDR3 in DNA: TGTGCCAGCAGCTTAGCAAGTGACCCCTACTATGGCTACACCTTC. This gives the protein CASSLASDPYYGYTF.

The CDR3 loop reads CSDQNQPQHF. The CDR3 nucleotides read TGCAGCGACCAAAATCAGCCCCAGCATTTT. The rearrangement uses TRBV29-1 and TRBJ1-5; D is uncertain. From germline, CDR1 is SQVTM and CDR2 ANQGSEA. V was trimmed by 7 bases and J by 4 bases, leaving 5 bases between them. This CDR3 is 10 amino acids long.

The chain combines TRBV5-4 with TRBJ1-1; D remains unclear. Trimming removed 2 bases from V and 0 bases from J, with 5 bases in between. This CDR3 region has 13 residues. CDR1 is SGHNT and CDR2 is YYREEE in the germline V gene (reference sequence). CDR3 nucleotide sequence: TGTGCCAGCAGCTTCGGCCTGAACACTGAAGCTTTCTTT. Amino acid sequence: CASSFGLNTEAFF.

This clone occurred once. The rearrangement links TRBV28 to TRBJ1-3; 9 bases agree with TRBD1. Trimming at V came to 6 bases and at J to 7 bases, leaving 10 bases not matched to a gene. Germline V gene lookup returns CDR1 MDHEN and CDR2 SYDVKM. This CDR3 has 15 amino acids. This chain's CDR3 is CASSIGGQGGNTIYF. CDR3 sequence (DNA): TGTGCCAGCAGCATCGGGGGACAGGGTGGGAACACCATATATTTT.

The chain employs TRBV5-1 and TRBJ2-3; D remains unclear. Trimming took 7 bases from V and 1 from J, leaving 13 bases between them. The germline V gene has CDR1 SGHRS and CDR2 YFSETQ. The CDR3 length is 14 residues. The chain's CDR3 is CASVELVGTDTQYF. The CDR3 nucleotides are TGCGCCAGCGTCGAGCTAGTAGGCACAGATACGCAGTATTTT.